This T cell receptor (beta chain) was profiled in a study of post-analysis software for immune sequencing data. About the research overall: Disease trajectories encompassed relapsing-remitting, secondary progressive and progressive-relapsing multiple sclerosis.

Sequencing libraries made from TCR beta cDNA carried unique molecular identifiers. TCRdb recomputed calls from the PCR reads with MiXCR, one row per CDR3 protein. The sample holds hundreds of thousands of distinct CDR3 sequences, more than 50% seen once. Sequencing used blood. This clonotype was sampled from a girl under 10 years old with multiple sclerosis.

For the CDR3, the DNA is TGTGCCAGCAGCTTAGCGATTTCGCTCCAAGAGACCCAGTACTTC. Translated, it gives CASSLAISLQETQYF. This chain uses TRBV7-2 with TRBJ2-7, with D unclear. The last part of the DNA fits TRBJ2-5 better; the J call may be wrong. Germline values: CDR1 SGHTA, CDR2 FQGNSA. The CDR3 consists of 15 residues.